The 14 T cell receptor beta chains below come from one sample, sequenced in a study of CD8 T cells in ankylosing spondylitis. General study results and limits: Ankylosing spondylitis blood appeared to carry a characteristic TCR beta motif of roughly 8 highly homologous variants.

These receptors' antigens are unknown. TCRdb used MiXCR to reprocess the 5' RACE reads, holding one entry per CDR3 protein. The table lists about 200,000 distinct CDR3 sequences, about 7% of them singletons. Input material: blood, either unsorted or a sorted T cell fraction (not recorded which). Source of these receptors: a male donor with ankylosing spondylitis.

The rearrangement links TRBV7-2 to TRBJ2-7; D possibly corresponds to TRBD2 (5 bases). CDR1 is SGHTA and CDR2 is FQGNSA in the germline V gene. V lost 0 bases to trimming and J lost 5 bases, with 8 bases between them. The CDR3 is 13 amino acids. CDR3 DNA: TGTGCCAGCAGCTTAGCGCCTAGCCACGAGCAGTACTTC. This encodes CASSLAPSHEQYF.

This clonotype was counted many times. The chain joins TRBV20-1 to TRBJ2-1; 7 bases fit TRBD1. V shed 8 bases, J shed 3 bases, and the junction held 10 bases outside the gene matches. CDR3 size: 14 residues. The germline V gene encodes CDR1 DFQATT and CDR2 SNEGSKA (reference sequence). The CDR3 loop reads CSPRGPNLYNEQFF. As DNA, the CDR3 is TGCAGTCCAAGGGGGCCCAACCTCTACAATGAGCAGTTCTTC.

This clonotype was seen only a few times. The chain uses TRBV6-2 or TRBV6-3 and TRBJ2-1; 9 positions match TRBD2. The V gene's germline CDR1 is MNHEY and CDR2 SVGEGT. V was pared by 2 bases and J by 5 bases, with 7 bases of the junction left unmatched. The CDR3 runs 16 residues. The CDR3 DNA sequence: TGTGCCAGCAGTTACCACCTGCGGGAGGGGGACAATGAGCAGTTCTTC. The encoded protein is CASSYHLREGDNEQFF.

This clonotype was seen many times. The chain couples TRBV4-2 to TRBJ1-3; no clear D gene. The CDR3 runs to 18 residues. With 0 bases removed from V and 0 bases from J, the gap between germline ends came to 15 bases. Germline assignment: CDR1 LGHNA and CDR2 YNFKEQ. The DNA for the CDR3 is TGTGCCAGCAGCCAAGAGTCACTTGGTCAACCCTCTGGAAACACCATATATTTT. Protein: CASSQESLGQPSGNTIYF.

This clonotype was seen many times. The chain recombines TRBV12-5 with TRBJ2-7; TRBD2 is a possible D gene (5 bases). CDR3 size: 16 residues. V was clipped by 0 bases and J by 0 bases, with 12 bases between them. The germline CDR1 and CDR2 sequences are LGHNT and FRNRAP. The CDR3 sequence: CASGLVRSGSSYEQYF. In DNA, the CDR3 is TGTGCTAGTGGTTTGGTACGAAGCGGAAGCTCCTACGAGCAGTACTTC.

This clonotype has a count of ten or more. V gene TRBV27 combines with J gene TRBJ2-7, with D possibly called TRBD1 or TRBD2 (6 bases each). This CDR3 region has 14 residues. Trimming took off 3 bases at V and 6 bases at J, with 15 bases between the two ends. From germline, CDR1 is MNHEY and CDR2 SMNVEV (reference sequence). CDR3 region: CASSFSGQPSEQYF. The CDR3 nucleotides are TGTGCCAGCAGTTTTAGCGGACAGCCGAGCGAGCAGTACTTC.

This clonotype was seen repeatedly, ten times or more. The chain has TRBV5-1 and TRBJ2-7; D is possibly TRBD1 or TRBD2 (5 bases each). CDR3 size: 15 residues. The V end lost 1 base, the J end lost 0 bases, and 11 bases lay between the germline ends. Germline CDR1 and CDR2: SGHRS and YFSETQ. CDR3 amino acids: CASSLWAGSSYEQYF. Written as DNA, the CDR3 is TGCGCCAGCAGCTTGTGGGCAGGGAGCTCCTACGAGCAGTACTTC.

This clonotype was detected many times. The chain has TRBV5-1 and TRBJ1-1, with D possibly being TRBD1 (5 bases). From germline, CDR1 is SGHRS and CDR2 YFSETQ. Trimming cost V 1 base and J 3 bases, with 13 bases left between them. The CDR3 spans 15 residues. CDR3 region: CASSLTGGSHTEAFF. The CDR3 nucleotides are TGCGCCAGCAGCTTGACAGGAGGAAGTCACACTGAAGCTTTCTTT. Drawing the rest from reference TRBV5-1 and TRBJ1-1, the complete variable domain is KAGVTQTPRYLIKTRGQQVTLSCSPISGHRSVSWYQQTPGQGLQFLFEYFSETQRNKGNFPGRFSGRQFSNSRSEMNVSTLELGDSALYLCASSLTGGSHTEAFFGQGTRLTVV.

This clonotype was counted many times. The V gene is TRBV20-1, the J gene TRBJ2-1; TRBD2 agrees at 10 bases. The germline gives CDR1 DFQATT, CDR2 SNEGSKA (reference sequence). The CDR3 extends over 15 amino acids. J lost 7 bases, V lost 8 bases, and 14 bases had no gene match. The CDR3 DNA reads as TGCAGTTCCCCCCGAGGTAGCGGGGGGTGGAATGAGCAGTTCTTC. Its translation is CSSPRGSGGWNEQFF.

The chain couples TRBV3-1 to TRBJ2-1; 14 bases fit TRBD2. In germline, CDR1 is LGHDT, CDR2 YNNKEL (reference sequence). This CDR3 has 16 amino acids. Losses at the gene ends were 5 bases for V and 7 bases for J; bases not matched to a gene: 7. The CDR3 sequence: CASSTGLAGGFNEQFF. The DNA for the CDR3 is TGTGCCAGCAGCACCGGACTAGCGGGGGGTTTTAATGAGCAGTTCTTC.

This clonotype was seen repeatedly, ten times or more. The V gene is TRBV6-2 or TRBV6-3, the J gene TRBJ2-4, with 7 nucleotides matching TRBD1. V trimming: 5 bases; J trimming: 8 bases; junction bases outside the gene matches: 12. Germline values: CDR1 MNHEY, CDR2 SVGEGT. The CDR3 runs 15 residues. This chain's CDR3 is CASSPPTGQRYIQYF. CDR3 nucleotide sequence: TGTGCCAGCAGTCCCCCCACGGGACAGAGGTACATTCAGTACTTC.

A few counts support this clonotype. The chain is built from TRBV4-2 and TRBJ2-6; 8 bases agree with TRBD2. Looked up from germline, CDR1 is LGHNA and CDR2 is YNFKEQ. This CDR3 has 17 amino acids. With 1 base clipped from V and 0 bases from J, the junction kept 2 bases outside the gene matches. The CDR3 DNA follows: TGTGCCAGCAGCCAAGCGGGGGGGGTCTCTGGGGCCAACGTCCTGACTTTC. Its translation is CASSQAGGVSGANVLTF.

This clonotype was seen at least ten times. The chain links TRBV21-1 to TRBJ2-7; the DNA was not compared with TRBD1, the D call given in the table. TRBV21-1 is a recognized pseudogene. The CDR3 spans 14 residues. The CDR3: CASSKGGSTHEQYF. In DNA form, the CDR3 reads TGTGCCAGCAGCAAGGGCGGGAGCACCCACGAGCAGTACTTC.

There are many counts of this clonotype. The chain recombines TRBV11-2 with TRBJ1-2; D might be TRBD1 (6 bases). The CDR3 runs to 14 residues. V lost 5 bases and J 4 bases, leaving 14 bases between the germline ends. CDR1 and CDR2 (germline): SGHAT, FQNNGV. Here the CDR3 DNA reads TGTGCCAGCAGCCCCGTAGGGACACTCTATGGCTACACCTTC. Amino acids: CASSPVGTLYGYTF.